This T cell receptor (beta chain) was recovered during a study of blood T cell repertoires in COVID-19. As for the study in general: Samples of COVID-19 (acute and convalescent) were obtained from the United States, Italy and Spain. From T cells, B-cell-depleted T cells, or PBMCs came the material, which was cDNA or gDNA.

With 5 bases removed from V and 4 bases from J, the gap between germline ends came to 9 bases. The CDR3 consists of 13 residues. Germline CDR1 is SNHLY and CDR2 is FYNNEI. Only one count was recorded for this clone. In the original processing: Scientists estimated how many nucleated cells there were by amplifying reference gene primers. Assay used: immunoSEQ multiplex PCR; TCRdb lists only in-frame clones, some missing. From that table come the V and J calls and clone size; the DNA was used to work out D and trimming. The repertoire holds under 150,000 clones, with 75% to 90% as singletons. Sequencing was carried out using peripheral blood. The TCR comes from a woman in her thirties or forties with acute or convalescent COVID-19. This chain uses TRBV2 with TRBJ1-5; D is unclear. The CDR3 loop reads CASSSDWNQPQHF. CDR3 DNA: TGTGCCAGCAGTTCGGACTGGAATCAGCCCCAGCATTTT.